The 29 T cell receptor beta chains reported below all come from one sample, sequenced in a study of molecular identifiers for immune sequencing clone quantification. TCRdb reanalysed the PCR reads using MiXCR and keeps one entry per CDR3 protein. The sample shows approximately 680,000 distinct CDR3 sequences, roughly 25% of them seen only once. The specimen was naive CD8+ T cells from blood, with Jurkat cell RNA spiked in. Documented subset: FACS-sorted CD8+CD4-CCR7+CD45RA+ naive T cells. The receptors stem from a human donor in good health. Some libraries in this study had Jurkat cell RNA spiked in.

A note on this clonotype: Mismatch with germline at one junction end may stem from a read error. The rearrangement links TRBV5-1 to TRBJ1-1, with unresolved D. This CDR3 is 13 amino acids long. Per the germline V gene, CDR1 is SGHRS and CDR2 is YFSETQ. The CDR3 protein is CDSSNGVVAEAFF. The CDR3, as DNA: TGCGACAGCAGCAACGGGGTGGTCGCTGAAGCTTTCTTT.

This clonotype was found many times. The chain has TRBV20-1 and TRBJ2-7; 9 bases are a match to TRBD1. Germline V gives CDR1 DFQATT, CDR2 SNEGSKA (reference sequence). Unmatched junction bases numbered 3, after V lost 2 bases and J lost 4 bases. The length of the CDR3 is 13 residues. This chain's CDR3 is CSARWDRAYEQYF. CDR3 nucleotides: TGCAGTGCTAGATGGGACAGGGCTTACGAGCAGTACTTC.

This clonotype showed up many times. This sequence joins TRBV4-3 and TRBJ2-2, with no clear D. Between the trimmed V and J ends, which lost 1 base and 5 bases, there was a span of 8 bases. CDR3 size: 14 residues. Germline-derived CDR1 and CDR2 are LGHNA and YSLEER. CDR3 protein: CASSQGSETGELFF. The CDR3 DNA reads as TGCGCCAGCAGCCAAGGATCGGAAACCGGGGAGCTGTTTTTT.

This chain connects TRBV20-1 to TRBJ2-7; 7 nucleotides match TRBD2. This CDR3 is built from 14 residues. The germline V gene has CDR1 DFQATT and CDR2 SNEGSKA (reference sequence). Unmatched junction bases numbered 9, after V lost 5 bases and J lost 2 bases. CDR3 nucleotides: TGCAGTGCTGACGGGGGGAGTTCCCCCTACGAGCAGTACTTC. Amino acid sequence: CSADGGSSPYEQYF.

The V and J genes are TRBV12-3 or TRBV12-4 and TRBJ2-7; D unresolved. Between the trimmed V and J ends, which lost 11 bases and 6 bases, there was a span of 23 bases. There are 14 residues in the CDR3. CDR3 DNA sequence: TGTGCCCGCCGCCCCTCCCCCCCTATCGCCGAGCAGTACTTC. It translates to CARRPSPPIAEQYF.

The chain employs TRBV28 and TRBJ2-5; D is ambiguous. Trimming stripped 2 bases from V and 4 bases from J, with 14 bases between. Germline CDR1 is MDHEN and CDR2 is SYDVKM. The CDR3 has 15 residues. The CDR3 bases are TGTGCCAGCAGTTTAGGGCAGACCAACGGAGAGACCCAGTACTTC. Its translation: CASSLGQTNGETQYF.

A remark on this clonotype: Possible read error: a much larger clone is one base away. The V gene is TRBV6-1, the J gene TRBJ1-1, with D unclear. The CDR3 totals 14 residues. V shed 0 bases and J shed 0 bases, with 5 bases lying between them. Germline V gene lookup returns CDR1 MNHNS and CDR2 SASEGT. CDR3 region: CASSEAFVNTEAFF. The CDR3 nucleotides are TGTGCCAGCAGTGAAGCTTTCGTGAACACTGAAGCTTTCTTT.

This clonotype was counted ten times or more. The J gene is TRBJ2-1, the V gene TRBV12-5; D is unclear. The CDR3 length is 13 residues. CDR1 LGHNT and CDR2 FRNRAP come from the germline V gene. Trimming took 6 bases from V and 0 from J, leaving 6 bases between them. The CDR3 coding sequence is TGTGCTAGTGGCAGGACCTCCTACAATGAGCAGTTCTTC. Residues: CASGRTSYNEQFF.

The chain is built from TRBV3-1 and TRBJ2-1; 10 positions match TRBD2. The CDR3 is 18 amino acids. The ends lost 3 bases at V and 0 bases at J; junction bases unmatched: 8. Germline CDR1 is LGHDT and CDR2 is YNNKEL (reference sequence). The CDR3 loop is CASSQGTSVTYSYNEQFF. The CDR3 DNA reads as TGTGCCAGCAGCCAGGGGACTAGCGTAACTTACTCCTACAATGAGCAGTTCTTC.

The chain is built from TRBV3-2 and TRBJ1-1; the DNA was not used to check the table's D call, TRBD1. TRBV3-2 is a recognized pseudogene. The CDR3 runs to 17 residues. CDR3 sequence reads: CASSRRKVWTGGTEAFF. CDR3 nucleotides: TGTGCCAGCAGCCGCCGAAAGGTTTGGACAGGGGGCACTGAAGCTTTCTTT.

With regard to this clonotype: A clone one base away is much larger, so this may be a read error. J is TRBJ2-2 and V is TRBV7-9, with TRBD2 as a possible D gene (5 bases). CDR3 size: 14 residues. Germline assignment: CDR1 SEHNR and CDR2 FQNEAQ (reference sequence). The CDR3 sequence: CASSPGLHTGELVF. The CDR3 nucleotides read TGTGCCAGCAGCCCCGGACTCCACACCGGGGAGCTGGTTTTT.

Concerning this clonotype itself: Given a much more abundant clone one base away, this may be a read error. The gene calls are TRBV6-5 and TRBJ2-7; 8 nucleotides line up with TRBD2. Germline V lookup: CDR1 MNHEY, CDR2 SVGAGI. J lost 6 bases, V lost 11 bases, and 12 bases had no gene match. The CDR3 runs to 13 residues. The CDR3 DNA is TGTGCCTGCAACCAAGCGGGAGTAGGCGAGCAGTACTTC. It yields the protein CACNQAGVGEQYF.

With regard to this clonotype: Relative to the germline gene, one junction end is altered; a read error may explain this. The genes are TRBV5-1 and TRBJ1-1; no firm D call. The CDR3 spans 14 residues. Germline loops: CDR1 SGHRS, CDR2 YFSETQ. CDR3 amino acids: CASGLVGRFTEAFF. In nucleotides, the CDR3 is TGCGCCAGCGGCTTGGTGGGAAGGTTCACTGAAGCTTTCTTT.

The genes are TRBV28 and TRBJ1-5; weak D call: TRBD1 (5 bases). This CDR3 has 15 amino acids. Germline loops: CDR1 MDHEN, CDR2 SYDVKM. The V and J ends lost 7 bases and 7 bases respectively, with 20 bases between them. CDR3 DNA sequence: TGTGCCAGCACTCAGGTGGGGGAGGCGGCCCAGCCCCAGCATTTT. Translating it yields CASTQVGEAAQPQHF. Drawing the rest from reference TRBV28 and TRBJ1-5, the complete variable domain is DVKVTQSSRYLVKRTGEKVFLECVQDMDHENMFWYRQDPGLGLRLIYFSYDVKMKEKGDIPEGYSVSREKKERFSLILESASTNQTSMYLCASTQVGEAAQPQHFGDGTRLSIL.

The chain couples TRBV3-1 to TRBJ1-4; 11 positions agree with TRBD1. From germline, CDR1 is LGHDT and CDR2 YNNKEL (reference sequence). This CDR3 comprises 15 residues. The V segment lost 4 bases and the J segment 8 bases; nucleotides outside the gene matches: 6. The CDR3 DNA reads as TGTGCCAGCAGCCGACCGGGACAGGGGGACGAAAAACTGTTTTTT. Residues: CASSRPGQGDEKLFF.

This clonotype has only a few counts. The chain combines TRBV5-5 with TRBJ2-5, with a tentative D call TRBD1 (6 bases). V lost 2 bases to trimming and J lost 5 bases, with 16 bases between them. Germline CDR1 SGHKS, CDR2 YYEKEE (reference sequence). The CDR3 length is 15 residues. The CDR3 sequence: CASSLPQGIYETQYF. As DNA, the CDR3 is TGTGCCAGCAGCTTACCACAGGGTATTTACGAGACCCAGTACTTC.

Notes on this clonotype: A much bigger clone sits one base away, suggesting this may be a read error. The CDR3 does not close with the conserved phenylalanine or tryptophan, likely indicating a read error. The rearrangement links TRBV6-6 to TRBJ1-5, with TRBD1 matching 12 bases. The CDR3 is 17 residues long. V was clipped by 0 bases and J by 8 bases; unmatched bases: 8. CDR1 is MNHNY, CDR2 SVGAGI, per germline (reference sequence). CDR3 residues: CASSYSRDRGPGEPQHS. Written as DNA, the CDR3 is TGTGCCAGCAGTTACTCCCGGGACAGGGGGCCCGGGGAGCCCCAGCATTCT.

This clonotype was picked up a small number of times. The V gene is TRBV19, the J gene TRBJ2-1; D gene ambiguous. The V end was cut by 2 bases, the J end by 2 bases, with 4 bases between. The CDR3 covers 13 residues. Germline V gene lookup returns CDR1 LNHDA and CDR2 SQIVND (reference sequence). Here the CDR3 DNA reads TGTGCCAGTAGTATATCGGCCTACAATGAGCAGTTCTTC. The encoded protein is CASSISAYNEQFF.

This clonotype was detected a few times. The gene calls are TRBV4-3 and TRBJ2-1; D gene ambiguous. Germline V gene sequence: CDR1 LGHNA, CDR2 YSLEER. The V gene lost 0 bases and the J gene lost 2 bases, with 8 bases spanning the gap. The length of the CDR3 is 15 residues. The CDR3 nucleotides are TGCGCCAGCAGCCAAGAAACGAGCGCCTACAATGAGCAGTTCTTC. Its translation: CASSQETSAYNEQFF.

Only one count was recorded for this clonotype. The CDR3 DNA reads TGTGCCAGCAGCCCACCGGGGATTTTTGCCTACGAGCAGTACTTC. Protein product: CASSPPGIFAYEQYF. The chain uses TRBV7-2 and TRBJ2-7, with D tentatively TRBD2 (5 bases). The CDR3 has 15 residues. The V end lost 5 bases, the J end lost 2 bases, and 16 bases lay between the germline ends. Germline V gene lookup returns CDR1 SGHTA and CDR2 FQGNSA. Full variable domain (missing parts from reference TRBV7-2 and TRBJ2-7): GAGVSQSPSNKVTEKGKDVELRCDPISGHTALYWYRQSLGQGLEFLIYFQGNSAPDKSGLPSDRFSAERTGGSVSTLTIQRTQQEDSAVYLCASSPPGIFAYEQYFGPGTRLTVT.

This sequence joins TRBV4-3 and TRBJ1-5; D call uncertain. Germline-derived CDR1 and CDR2 are LGHNA and YSLEER. V was cut by 1 base and J by 5 bases, with 12 bases left in between. This CDR3 has 15 residues. CDR3 DNA: TGCGCCAGCAGCCAAGGTCTGGGGTGGTATCAGCCCCAGCATTTT. Its protein is CASSQGLGWYQPQHF.

This clonotype was picked up one time. This clone may be a read error of a much larger clone one base away. The V and J genes are TRBV7-9 and TRBJ2-7, with D unresolved. This CDR3 has 12 amino acids. Germline CDR1 is SEHNR and CDR2 is FQNEAQ (reference sequence). CDR3 DNA: TGTGTCAGCAGCCCGCCAGGAAACGAGCAGTACTTC. This translates into CVSSPPGNEQYF.

The rearrangement uses TRBV3-1 and TRBJ2-5; perhaps TRBD1 as D (6 bases). Looked up from germline, CDR1 is LGHDT and CDR2 is YNNKEL (reference sequence). The CDR3 length is 18 residues. V gave up 6 bases and J gave up 2 bases, with 25 bases separating them. The CDR3 region has the DNA TGTGCCAGCAGTTCGACCTTTAGCAGGGGCGAAACACAAGAGACCCAGTACTTC. Amino acid sequence: CASSSTFSRGETQETQYF.

This chain uses TRBV20-1 with TRBJ2-3, with 11 positions matching TRBD2. CDR3 size: 18 residues. In germline, CDR1 is DFQATT, CDR2 SNEGSKA (reference sequence). Trimming cost V 2 bases and J 1 base; bases outside gene matches: 11. The CDR3 loop is CSARPPASGGPGTDTQYF. CDR3 bases: TGCAGTGCTAGACCGCCGGCTAGCGGGGGGCCCGGCACAGATACGCAGTATTTT.

A remark on this clonotype: A read error is possible here, since a much larger clone lies one base away. V gene TRBV7-9 combines with J gene TRBJ2-7; TRBD1 is a possible D gene (6 bases). V lost 5 bases and J lost 5, with 16 bases in between. The CDR3 has 14 amino acids. The germline V gene has CDR1 SEHNR and CDR2 FQNEAQ (reference sequence). CDR3 region: CASSPRQVAHEQYF. CDR3 sequence (DNA): TGTGCCAGCAGCCCTCGACAGGTGGCTCACGAGCAGTACTTC.

This chain connects TRBV9 to TRBJ2-1, with TRBD1 matching over 11 bases. The CDR3 sequence is 14 residues long. Looked up from germline, CDR1 is SGDLS and CDR2 is YYNGEE. V lost 2 bases to trimming and J lost 6 bases; unmatched junction nucleotides: 1. CDR3 residues: CASSVGQGVNEQFF. The CDR3 nucleotides read TGTGCCAGCAGCGTGGGACAGGGGGTCAATGAGCAGTTCTTC. Full variable domain (missing parts from reference TRBV9 and TRBJ2-1): DSGVTQTPKHLITATGQRVTLRCSPRSGDLSVYWYQQSLDQGLQFLIQYYNGEERAKGNILERFSAQQFPDLHSELNLSSLELGDSALYFCASSVGQGVNEQFFGPGTRLTVL.

The genes are TRBV20-1 and TRBJ1-1; a possible D gene is TRBD1 (5 bases). Germline lookup yields CDR1 DFQATT and CDR2 SNEGSKA (reference sequence). The CDR3 totals 17 residues. V lost 1 base to trimming and J lost 1 base, with 19 bases between them. This CDR3 is CSARGGGTVLSNTEAFF. In DNA form, the CDR3 reads TGCAGTGCTAGAGGGGGCGGGACCGTACTTTCGAACACTGAAGCTTTCTTT.

In regard to this clonotype: With a much larger clone just one base away, this may be a read error. The chain uses TRBV4-3 and TRBJ1-2; D is perhaps TRBD1 (6 bases). Germline V lookup: CDR1 LGHNA, CDR2 YSLEER. This CDR3 comprises 15 residues. The CDR3 loop reads CAGSQDRGAVYGYTF. The DNA for the CDR3 is TGCGCCGGCAGCCAAGATCGGGGGGCTGTTTATGGCTACACCTTC.

The chain has TRBV28 and TRBJ1-1; D gene ambiguous. The CDR3 has 15 residues. Trimming removed 8 bases from V and 5 bases from J, with 21 bases in between. Germline CDR1 MDHEN, CDR2 SYDVKM. The DNA for the CDR3 is TGTGCCAGCGGTTCAATCCGGGGAAGTGAAACTGAAGCTTTCTTT. Protein sequence: CASGSIRGSETEAFF.